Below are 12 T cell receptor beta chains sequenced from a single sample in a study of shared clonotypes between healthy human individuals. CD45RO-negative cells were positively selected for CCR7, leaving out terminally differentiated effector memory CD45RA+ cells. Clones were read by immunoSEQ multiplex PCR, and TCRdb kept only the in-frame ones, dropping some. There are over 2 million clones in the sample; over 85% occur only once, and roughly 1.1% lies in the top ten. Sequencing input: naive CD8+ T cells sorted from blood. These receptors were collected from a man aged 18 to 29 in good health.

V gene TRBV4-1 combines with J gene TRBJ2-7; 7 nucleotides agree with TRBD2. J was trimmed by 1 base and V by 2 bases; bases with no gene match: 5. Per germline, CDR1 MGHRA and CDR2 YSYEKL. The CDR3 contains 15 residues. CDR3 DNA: TGCGCCAGCAGCCAATCAGCGGGAAATTCCTACGAGCAGTACTTC. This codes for CASSQSAGNSYEQYF.

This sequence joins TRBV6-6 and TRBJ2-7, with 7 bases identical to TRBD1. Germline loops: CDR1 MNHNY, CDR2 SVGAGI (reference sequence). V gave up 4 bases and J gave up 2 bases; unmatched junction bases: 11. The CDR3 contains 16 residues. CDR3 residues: CASSSRRDSRPYEQYF. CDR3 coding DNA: TGTGCCAGCAGTTCGCGAAGGGACAGCAGACCCTACGAGCAGTACTTC.

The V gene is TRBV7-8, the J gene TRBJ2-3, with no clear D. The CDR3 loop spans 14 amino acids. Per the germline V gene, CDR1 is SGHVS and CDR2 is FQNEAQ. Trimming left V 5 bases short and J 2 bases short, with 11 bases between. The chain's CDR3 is CASSPGPHTDTQYF. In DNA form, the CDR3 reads TGTGCCAGCAGCCCCGGGCCACACACAGATACGCAGTATTTT.

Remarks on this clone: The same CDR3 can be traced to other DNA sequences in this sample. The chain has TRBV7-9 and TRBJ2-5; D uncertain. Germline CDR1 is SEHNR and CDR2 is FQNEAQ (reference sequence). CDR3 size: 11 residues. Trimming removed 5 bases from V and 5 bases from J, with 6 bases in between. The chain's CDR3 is CASSHGETQYF. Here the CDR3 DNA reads TGTGCCAGCAGCCATGGGGAGACCCAGTACTTC.

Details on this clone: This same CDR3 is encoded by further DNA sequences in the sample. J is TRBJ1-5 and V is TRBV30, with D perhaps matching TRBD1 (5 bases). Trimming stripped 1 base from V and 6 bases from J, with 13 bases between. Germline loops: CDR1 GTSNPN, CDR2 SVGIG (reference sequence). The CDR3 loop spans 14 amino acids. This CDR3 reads CAWSEGQGGQPQHF. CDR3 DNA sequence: TGTGCCTGGAGTGAGGGCCAGGGCGGTCAGCCCCAGCATTTT.

The CDR3 DNA follows: TGTGCCAGCAGTTCTATTTTCGCGGGAACGAATGAGCAGTTCTTC. Amino acids: CASSSIFAGTNEQFF. The V and J genes are TRBV27 and TRBJ2-1; D perhaps matches TRBD2 (6 bases). The CDR3 is 15 amino acids. The germline V and J ends were trimmed by 4 bases and 7 bases, with 17 bases remaining between them. Germline loops: CDR1 MNHEY, CDR2 SMNVEV (reference sequence).

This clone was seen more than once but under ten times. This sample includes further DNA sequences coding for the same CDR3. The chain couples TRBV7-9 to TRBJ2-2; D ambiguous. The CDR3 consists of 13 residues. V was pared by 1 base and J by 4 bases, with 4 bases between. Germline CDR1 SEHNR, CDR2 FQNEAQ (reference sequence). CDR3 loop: CASSLGGTGELFF. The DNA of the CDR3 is TGTGCCAGCAGCTTAGGGGGCACCGGGGAGCTGTTTTTT. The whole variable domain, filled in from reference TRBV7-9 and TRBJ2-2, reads DTGVSQNPRHKITKRGQNVTFRCDPISEHNRLYWYRQTLGQGPEFLTYFQNEAQLEKSRLLSDRFSAERPKGSFSTLEIQRTEQGDSAMYLCASSLGGTGELFFGEGSRLTVL.

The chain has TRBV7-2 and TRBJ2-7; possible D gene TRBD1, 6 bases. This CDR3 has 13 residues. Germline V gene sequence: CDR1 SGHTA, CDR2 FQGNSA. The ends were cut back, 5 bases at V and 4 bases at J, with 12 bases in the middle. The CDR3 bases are TGTGCCAGCAGCGAAGGGGGAGCTTACGAGCAGTACTTC. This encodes CASSEGGAYEQYF.

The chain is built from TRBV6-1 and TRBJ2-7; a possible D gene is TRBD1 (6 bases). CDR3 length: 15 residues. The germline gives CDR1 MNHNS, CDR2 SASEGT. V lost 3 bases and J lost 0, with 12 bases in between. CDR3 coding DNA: TGTGCCAGCAGTGAGGGGGCAGCTTACTCCTACGAGCAGTACTTC. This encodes CASSEGAAYSYEQYF.

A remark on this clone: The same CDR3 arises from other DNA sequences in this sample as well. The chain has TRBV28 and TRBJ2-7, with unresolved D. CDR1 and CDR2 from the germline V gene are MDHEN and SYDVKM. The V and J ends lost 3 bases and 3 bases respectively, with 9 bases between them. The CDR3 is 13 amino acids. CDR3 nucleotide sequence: TGTGCCAGCAGTTTTGCCTCCAGCTACGAGCAGTACTTC. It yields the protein CASSFASSYEQYF.

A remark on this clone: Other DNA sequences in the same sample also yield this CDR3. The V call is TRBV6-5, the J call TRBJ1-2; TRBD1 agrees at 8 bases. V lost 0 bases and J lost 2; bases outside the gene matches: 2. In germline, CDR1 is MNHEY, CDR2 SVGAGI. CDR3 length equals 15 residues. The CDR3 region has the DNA TGTGCCAGCAGTTACTCCGCAGGGGGCAACTATGGCTACACCTTC. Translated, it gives CASSYSAGGNYGYTF.

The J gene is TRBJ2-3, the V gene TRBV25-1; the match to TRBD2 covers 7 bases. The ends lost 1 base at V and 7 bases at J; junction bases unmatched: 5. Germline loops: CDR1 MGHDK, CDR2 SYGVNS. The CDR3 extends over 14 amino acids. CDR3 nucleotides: TGTGCCAGCAGTGAATTGCCGGGGACTAATACGCAGTATTTT. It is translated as CASSELPGTNTQYF. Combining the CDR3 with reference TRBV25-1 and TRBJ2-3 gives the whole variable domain EADIYQTPRYLVIGTGKKITLECSQTMGHDKMYWYQQDPGMELHLIHYSYGVNSTEKGDLSSESTVSRIRTEHFPLTLESARPSHTSQYLCASSELPGTNTQYFGPGTRLTVL.